The TCR beta chain described here comes from a study of chemoradiotherapy in HPV16-positive cancers. Findings of the study overall: The functional HPV-specific definition rests on just a couple of HPV16-positive patients.

Germline CDR1 and CDR2: SGHDT and YYEEEE. J gave up 2 bases and V 0 bases, and 4 bases lay outside the gene matches. This CDR3 comprises 18 residues. Sequenced by immunoSEQ multiplex PCR; TCRdb stores in-frame clones only, minus some. Here the sample spans over 15,000 clones, roughly 82% being singletons. Concerning this clone itself: The antigen is undetermined.

The clonotype comes from a human donor with HPV-associated anogenital cancer. This specimen was blood, taken from a patient who underwent chemoradiotherapy. The chain joins TRBV5-6 to TRBJ2-3; 15 bases fit TRBD2. The CDR3 DNA reads TGTGCCAGCAGCTTGGGGACTAGCGGGGGGGCTTTCACAGATACGCAGTATTTT. Translated, it gives CASSLGTSGGAFTDTQYF.